The sequence of this TCR beta chain was determined in a study of blood T cell repertoires in COVID-19. About the study: Acute and convalescent COVID-19 specimens originated in the United States, Italy and Spain. T cells, B-cell-depleted T cells, or PBMCs provided the cDNA or gDNA that served as material.

Per the original data handling: Estimates of nucleated cell counts were drawn from the amplification of reference gene primers. TCRdb keeps only in-frame clones here, not all; method: immunoSEQ multiplex PCR. The D gene and trimming were derived from the DNA, and the V and J assignments and clone size from that table. The table has roughly 320,000 clones, approximately 86% seen once. Unmatched junction bases numbered 9, after V lost 4 bases and J lost 6 bases. The germline CDR1 and CDR2 sequences are SQVTM and ANQGSEA. The CDR3 runs to 14 residues. Material for sequencing was peripheral blood. The receptor was derived from a man between 65 and 85 years old with acute or convalescent COVID-19. The V and J genes are TRBV29-1 and TRBJ2-1, with 7 bases matching TRBD2. The CDR3 loop is CSVVTGTTVNEQFF. The CDR3 DNA sequence: TGCAGCGTTGTTACCGGGACTACCGTCAATGAGCAGTTCTTC.